This T cell receptor beta chain was recorded in a study of blood T cell repertoires in COVID-19. The CDR3 extends over 19 amino acids. CDR1 and CDR2 from the germline V gene are ENHRY and SYGVKD. The V gene lost 4 bases and the J gene lost 2 bases, with 27 bases spanning the gap. Here immunoSEQ multiplex PCR was the method, and the copy in TCRdb shows in-frame clones only, minus some. This table holds approximately 320,000 clones, around nine tenths found once. Cohort 3 donors were reported recovered after two negative PCRs, clearance, or symptom resolution. The V call is TRBV10-3, the J call TRBJ2-7; tentative D call: TRBD2 (6 bases). Specimen: PBMCs or T cells enriched from blood (not recorded which). This clonotype was sampled from a man aged 55 to 70 who had recovered from COVID-19. CDR3 sequence (DNA): TGTGCCATCAGTGGGGAGAACCTGGAAACGGGACTGGAGGCCTACGAGCAGTACTTC. This codes for CAISGENLETGLEAYEQYF.